The source of this TCR beta chain is a study of T-cell memory formation after mild COVID-19. Study-wide findings and caveats: Pre-infection memory showed some responding clones, and this suggested that cross-reactive memory joined.

TCRdb itself ran the 5' RACE reads through MiXCR, one entry per CDR3 protein. Of 150,000 to 200,000 distinct CDR3 sequences in the sample, around 21% were seen once. Germline V gene sequence: CDR1 MNHEY, CDR2 SVGEGT. Trimming at V came to 6 bases and at J to 0 bases, leaving 13 bases not matched to a gene. The CDR3 is 18 amino acids. About this clonotype: Its antigen is still unknown.

The TCR was taken from an adult woman who had mild COVID-19 (a few samples of this study predate the infection). Cell type and time point are not known. This chain links TRBV6-2 or TRBV6-3 with TRBJ2-7; 11 positions agree with TRBD2. Source material: PBMCs or a T cell subset sorted from them (not recorded which). The CDR3 nucleotides are TGTGCCAGCAGCTTCTCCGGGACTAGCGGTTTGAGCTCCTACGAGCAGTACTTC. It translates to CASSFSGTSGLSSYEQYF.